These 12 T cell receptor beta chains were sequenced from one sample in a study of early T cells in non-severe SARS-CoV-2 infection (dated by TCRdb to about 2021). Libraries were built with 5' RACE. Reads for this sample came from a NextSeq 500. TCRdb trimmed the raw reads at Q25, called clones with MiXCR and kept productive beta chains. Records with the same CDR3 protein are collapsed into one entry carrying the most frequent genes and DNA. The sample table shows around 23,000 distinct CDR3 sequences, and about 5.3% are seen once. About 10% of the sample belongs to the ten largest clones. Sample: whole blood. These receptors all come from an adult who was a healthcare worker with PCR-confirmed SARS-CoV-2 infection or an uninfected control (not recorded which).

This clonotype was detected many times. The V and J genes are TRBV6-6 and TRBJ2-1; the match to TRBD1 covers 9 bases. This CDR3 is 12 amino acids long. Germline trimming cut 7 bases from V and 14 bases from J; bases unmatched to any gene: 9. Germline V CDR1 and CDR2: MNHNY, SVGAGI (reference sequence). CDR3 nucleotide sequence: TGTGCCAGCACCAAGGGGACAGGGTCTAAGTTCTTC. Its protein is CASTKGTGSKFF.

This clonotype was seen a few times. The V call is TRBV12-3 or TRBV12-4, the J call TRBJ2-1; 9 nucleotides match TRBD2. Losses at the gene ends were 6 bases for V and 0 bases for J; bases not matched to a gene: 12. The CDR3 sequence is 18 residues long. The DNA of the CDR3 is TGTGCCAGCAGCCGCCGGGGGTATAGCGGGAGCTCCTACAATGAGCAGTTCTTC. It codes for CASSRRGYSGSSYNEQFF.

This clonotype showed up just a few times. V and J are TRBV10-3 and TRBJ2-1, with 9 bases matching TRBD2. V shed 0 bases and J 7 bases; nucleotides not matched to a gene: 10. The germline V gene encodes CDR1 ENHRY and CDR2 SYGVKD. There are 17 residues in the CDR3. CDR3 region: CAISESLGSSGTNEQFF. As DNA, the CDR3 is TGTGCCATCAGTGAGTCTCTCGGGTCTAGCGGGACGAATGAGCAGTTCTTC.

This clonotype was seen at least ten times. V is TRBV12-3 or TRBV12-4 and J is TRBJ1-6, with D perhaps TRBD1 (6 bases). This CDR3 spans 14 amino acids. V gave up 6 bases and J gave up 7 bases, with 13 bases separating them. The CDR3 is CASRLQGTNSPLHF. The CDR3 nucleotides are TGTGCCAGCAGGCTACAGGGCACCAATTCACCCCTCCACTTT.

The sample holds many counts of this clonotype. V is TRBV18 and J is TRBJ1-5; TRBD1 might be the D (5 bases). Per the germline V gene, CDR1 is KGHSH and CDR2 is LQKENI. V gave up 4 bases and J gave up 5 bases, with 9 bases separating them. The CDR3 loop spans 13 amino acids. The DNA of the CDR3 is TGTGCCAGCTCACTACAACAGGATCAGCCCCAGCATTTT. Encoded protein: CASSLQQDQPQHF.

At least ten counts were recorded for this clonotype. It may be a read error: a sequence one base away is much more abundant. The CDR3 sequence is CASSDGGVRDNEQFF. CDR3 DNA sequence: TGCGCCAGCAGTGACGGGGGGGTGCGGGACAATGAGCAGTTCTTC. The chain recombines TRBV10-2 with TRBJ2-1, with TRBD2 matching 8 bases. CDR1 is WSHSY and CDR2 is SAAADI in the germline V gene. J was trimmed by 5 bases and V by 3 bases; bases with no gene match: 6. The CDR3 is made up of 15 amino acids.

This clonotype was recorded many times. The chain links TRBV6-2 or TRBV6-3 to TRBJ2-5, with 7 bases identical to TRBD2. Trimming cost V 7 bases and J 4 bases; bases outside gene matches: 12. Germline V gives CDR1 MNHEY, CDR2 SVGEGT. CDR3 length equals 15 residues. The CDR3 sequence is CASNIAGAEVETQYF. The CDR3 DNA follows: TGTGCCAGCAATATTGCGGGAGCGGAGGTAGAGACCCAGTACTTC.

This clonotype is classed as medium-sized (0.01 to 0.1%). This sequence joins TRBV5-1 and TRBJ2-2; no reliable D call. The CDR3 has 15 amino acids. V was clipped by 1 base and J by 3 bases, with 10 bases between them. Germline values: CDR1 SGHRS, CDR2 YFSETQ. Here the CDR3 DNA reads TGCGCCAGCAGCTTGAGAACGTATGACACCGGGGAGCTGTTTTTT. It encodes CASSLRTYDTGELFF.

This clonotype was recorded many times. The chain has TRBV21-1 and TRBJ2-5; the table's D call of TRBD1 was not tested on the DNA. TRBV21-1 is described as a pseudogene. The CDR3 length is 19 residues. The CDR3 spells CASSKVARLGRILQETQYF. Written as DNA, the CDR3 is TGTGCCAGCAGCAAGGTTGCCAGATTGGGACGTATACTCCAAGAGACCCAGTACTTC.

This clonotype was seen at least ten times. This chain joins TRBV9 and TRBJ2-7, with TRBD2 identical over 9 bases. Germline loops: CDR1 SGDLS, CDR2 YYNGEE. V was pared by 0 bases and J by 4 bases, with 5 bases of the junction left unmatched. The CDR3 has 15 residues. CDR3: CASSVGLAGPYEQYF. As DNA, the CDR3 is TGTGCCAGCAGCGTAGGGCTAGCGGGACCGTACGAGCAGTACTTC. The full variable domain, its missing parts supplied by reference TRBV9 and TRBJ2-7, is DSGVTQTPKHLITATGQRVTLRCSPRSGDLSVYWYQQSLDQGLQFLIQYYNGEERAKGNILERFSAQQFPDLHSELNLSSLELGDSALYFCASSVGLAGPYEQYFGPGTRLTVT.

This clonotype was detected a few times. The chain employs TRBV27 and TRBJ2-3; 9 bases agree with TRBD1. With 9 bases clipped from V and 0 bases from J, the junction kept 13 bases outside the gene matches. The V gene's germline CDR1 is MNHEY and CDR2 SMNVEV (reference sequence). There are 17 residues in the CDR3. CDR3 DNA: TGTGCCAGTCGACCGATCCACAGGGGGCCGAGCACAGATACGCAGTATTTT. Its protein is CASRPIHRGPSTDTQYF.

The gene calls are TRBV11-2 and TRBJ2-1; 11 nucleotides align to TRBD2. Germline V gene lookup returns CDR1 SGHAT and CDR2 FQNNGV. Germline trimming cut 6 bases from V and 15 bases from J; bases unmatched to any gene: 7. CDR3 size: 12 residues. The CDR3, as DNA: TGTGCCAGCAGATTTAGCGGGAGGGGCGTGTTCTTC. This encodes CASRFSGRGVFF.